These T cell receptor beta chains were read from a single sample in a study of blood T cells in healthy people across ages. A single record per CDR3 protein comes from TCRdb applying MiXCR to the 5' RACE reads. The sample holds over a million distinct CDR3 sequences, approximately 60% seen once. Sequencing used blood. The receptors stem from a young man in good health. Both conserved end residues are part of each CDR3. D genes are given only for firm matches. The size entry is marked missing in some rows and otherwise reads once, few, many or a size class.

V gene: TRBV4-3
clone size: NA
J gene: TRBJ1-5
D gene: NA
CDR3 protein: CASSQEYRGNQPQHF
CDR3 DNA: TGCGCCAGCAGCCAAGAATATCGGGGGAATCAGCCCCAGCATTTT

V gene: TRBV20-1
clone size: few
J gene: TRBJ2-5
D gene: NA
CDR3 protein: CSARDASKETQYF
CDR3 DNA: TGCAGTGCTAGAGATGCCAGTAAAGAGACCCAGTACTTC

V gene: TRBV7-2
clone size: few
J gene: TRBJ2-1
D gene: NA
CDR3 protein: CASTSMGGAPYNEQFF
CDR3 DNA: TGTGCCAGCACCTCTATGGGGGGGGCTCCTTACAATGAGCAGTTCTTC

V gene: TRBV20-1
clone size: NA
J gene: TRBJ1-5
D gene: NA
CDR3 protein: CSASGGLNQPQHF
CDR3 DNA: TGCAGTGCTTCGGGCGGACTCAATCAGCCCCAGCATTTT

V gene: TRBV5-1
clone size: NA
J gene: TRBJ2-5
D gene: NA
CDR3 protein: CASSLVPGGQETQYF
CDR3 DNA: TGCGCCAGCAGCTTGGTTCCCGGCGGCCAAGAGACCCAGTACTTC

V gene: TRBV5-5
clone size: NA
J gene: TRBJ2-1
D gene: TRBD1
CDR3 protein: CASSLTDRSHNEQFF
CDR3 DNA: TGTGCCAGCAGCTTAACGGACAGGTCGCACAATGAGCAGTTCTTC

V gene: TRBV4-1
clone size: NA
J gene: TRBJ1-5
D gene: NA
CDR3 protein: CASSQGLADQPQHF
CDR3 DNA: TGCGCCAGCAGCCAAGGCCTAGCAGATCAGCCCCAGCATTTT

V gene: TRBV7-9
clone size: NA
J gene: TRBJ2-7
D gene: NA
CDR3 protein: CASSATKQGYEQYF
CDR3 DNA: TGTGCCAGCAGCGCCACCAAACAGGGCTACGAGCAGTACTTC

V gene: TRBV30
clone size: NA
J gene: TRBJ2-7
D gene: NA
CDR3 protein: CAGANRAEQYF
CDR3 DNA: TGTGCCGGGGCAAACAGGGCCGAGCAGTACTTC

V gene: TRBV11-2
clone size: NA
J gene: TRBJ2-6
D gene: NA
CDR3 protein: CASSLVFSGANVLTF
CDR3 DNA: TGTGCCAGCAGCTTAGTCTTCTCTGGGGCCAACGTCCTGACTTTC

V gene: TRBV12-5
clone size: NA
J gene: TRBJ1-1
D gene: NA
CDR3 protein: CASVTGSTGNTEAFF
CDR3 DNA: TGTGCTAGTGTTACAGGGAGTACTGGGAACACTGAAGCTTTCTTT

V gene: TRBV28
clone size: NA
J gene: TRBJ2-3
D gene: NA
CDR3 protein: CANSFHSTGGDTQYF
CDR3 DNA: TGTGCCAACAGTTTTCACTCTACCGGTGGAGATACGCAGTATTTT

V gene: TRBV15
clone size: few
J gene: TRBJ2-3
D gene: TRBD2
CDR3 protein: CATSTRRLAGTDTQYF
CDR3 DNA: TGTGCCACCAGCACCCGGAGACTAGCGGGCACAGATACGCAGTATTTT